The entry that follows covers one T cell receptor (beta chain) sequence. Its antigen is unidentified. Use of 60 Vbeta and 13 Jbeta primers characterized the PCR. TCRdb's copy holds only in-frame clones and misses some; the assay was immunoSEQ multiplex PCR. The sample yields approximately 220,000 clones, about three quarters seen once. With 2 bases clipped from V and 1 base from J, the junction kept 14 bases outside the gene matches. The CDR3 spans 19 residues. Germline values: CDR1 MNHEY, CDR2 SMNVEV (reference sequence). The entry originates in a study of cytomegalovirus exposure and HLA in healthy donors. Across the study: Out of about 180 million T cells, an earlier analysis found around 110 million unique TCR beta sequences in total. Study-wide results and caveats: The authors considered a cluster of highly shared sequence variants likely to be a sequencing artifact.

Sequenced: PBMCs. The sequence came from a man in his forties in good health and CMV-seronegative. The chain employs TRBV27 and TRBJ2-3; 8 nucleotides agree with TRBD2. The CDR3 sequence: CASSLDPAGVEWGTDTQYF. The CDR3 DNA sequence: TGTGCCAGCAGTTTAGACCCAGCGGGGGTCGAGTGGGGCACAGATACGCAGTATTTT.